A selection of T cell receptor beta chains follows, all from one sample in a study of cytomegalovirus exposure and HLA in healthy donors. Sequenced by immunoSEQ multiplex PCR; TCRdb stores in-frame clones only, minus some. The sample contains roughly 160,000 clones, around 80% of which appear only once. The sample consisted of PBMCs. The receptors derive from a woman between 40 and 55 years old in good health and CMV-seropositive. CDR3s include the opening cysteine and the closing phenylalanine or tryptophan. The order of the fields is J gene, V gene, D gene, clone size, CDR3 DNA, CDR3 protein. A D gene is named only where the DNA matches it firmly. A row's size may be missing; if present it is once, few, many or a size class.

TRBJ2-7 TRBV28 TRBD1 few TGTGCCAGCAGCACAACCGGGACAGCCACCTACGAGCAGTACTTC CASSTTGTATYEQYF
TRBJ2-1 TRBV7-9 - - TGTGCCAGCAGCCCATGGCGCGGGATGAGCTACAATGAGCAGTTCTTC CASSPWRGMSYNEQFF
TRBJ1-4 TRBV28 - - TGTGCCAGCAGTTTTGGAGTGGGAGGGGTTGGTGAAAAACTGTTTTTT CASSFGVGGVGEKLFF
TRBJ1-2 TRBV18 - few TGTGCCAGCTCGCCCACTAGGAGTGGAAGCTATGGCTACACCTTC CASSPTRSGSYGYTF
TRBJ1-2 TRBV6-1 TRBD1 - TGTGCCAGTAACCCAAGAGGGGGCGCCGACTATGGCTACACCTTC CASNPRGGADYGYTF
TRBJ1-2 TRBV9 - - TGTGCCAGCAGCGAGGGGTTTCCAGGGGACTATGGCTACACCTTC CASSEGFPGDYGYTF
TRBJ2-5 TRBV2 TRBD2 few TGTGCCAGCAGTATGAGCCATGGACTAGCGGGAGGGCCTATGGAGACCCAGTACTTC CASSMSHGLAGGPMETQYF
TRBJ2-5 TRBV11-2 TRBD1 - TGTGCCAGCAGCGCCGGGACAGTCCAAGAGACCCAGTACTTC CASSAGTVQETQYF
TRBJ1-5 TRBV6-8 - few TGTGCCAGCAGTTACACCGACAGCCACAATCAGCCCCAGCATTTT CASSYTDSHNQPQHF
TRBJ2-2 TRBV6-1 - - TGTGCCAGCCTTCGCACCGGGGAGCTGTTTTTT CASLRTGELFF
TRBJ2-7 TRBV29-1 - - TGCAGCGTCGCCCCCGGGTCCGCCTACGAGCAGTACTTC CSVAPGSAYEQYF
TRBJ2-7 TRBV10-1 - - TGCGCCAGCAGTGCAGGGGTCCACGAGCAGTACTTC CASSAGVHEQYF
TRBJ2-1 TRBV30 TRBD2 - TGTGCCTGGAGTGTATTGCCAGCGGGAGGCTTATTAAATGAGCAGTTCTTC CAWSVLPAGGLLNEQFF
TRBJ2-1 TRBV4-3 TRBD2 - TGCGCCAGCAGCCAAGATCCTACGCGGGAGAACCCCGGAATAAACAATGAGCAGTTCTTC CASSQDPTRENPGINNEQFF
TRBJ1-5 TRBV11-2 - - TGTGCCAGCAGCAGGGGTGGCAATCAGCCCCAGCATTTT CASSRGGNQPQHF
TRBJ1-1 TRBV30 - once TGTGCCTGGAGTCTCTGGACAGCGAGCACTGAAGCTTTCTTT CAWSLWTASTEAFF
TRBJ2-7 TRBV5-4 TRBD2 - TGTGCCAGCAGCCTAGGTCGGGGGAGGGAGGAAAAGGAGCAGTACTTC CASSLGRGREEKEQYF
TRBJ1-1 TRBV19 - - TGTGCCAGTAGTATCCAGGGGACCAACACTGAAGCTTTCTTT CASSIQGTNTEAFF